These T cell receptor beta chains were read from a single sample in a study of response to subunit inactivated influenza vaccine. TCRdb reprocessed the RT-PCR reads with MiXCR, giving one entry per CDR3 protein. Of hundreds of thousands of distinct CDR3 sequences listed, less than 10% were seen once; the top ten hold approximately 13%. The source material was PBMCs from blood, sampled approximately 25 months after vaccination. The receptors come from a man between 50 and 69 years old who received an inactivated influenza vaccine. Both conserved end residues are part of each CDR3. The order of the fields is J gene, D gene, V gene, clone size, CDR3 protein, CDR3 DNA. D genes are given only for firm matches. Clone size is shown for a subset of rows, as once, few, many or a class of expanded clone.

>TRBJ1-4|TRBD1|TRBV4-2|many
CASSPGQHNEKLFF
TGTGCCAGCAGCCCGGGACAGCATAATGAAAAACTGTTTTTT
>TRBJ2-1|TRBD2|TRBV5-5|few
CASSLIGGASYNEQFF
TGTGCCAGCAGCTTGATCGGGGGGGCTTCCTACAATGAGCAGTTCTTC
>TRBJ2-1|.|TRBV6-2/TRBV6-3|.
CASSQSGPRYNEQFF
TGTGCCAGCAGTCAAAGCGGGCCCCGGTACAATGAGCAGTTCTTC
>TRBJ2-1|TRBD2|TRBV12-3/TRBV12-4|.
CASSLDASGGVWFF
TGTGCCAGCAGTTTAGACGCTAGCGGGGGAGTTTGGTTCTTC
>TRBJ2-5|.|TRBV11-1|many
CASSSYRRENLETQYF
TGTGCCAGCAGCTCATACCGCAGGGAAAATTTGGAGACCCAGTACTTC
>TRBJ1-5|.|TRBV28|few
CASSFPGLSNQPQHF
TGTGCCAGCAGTTTCCCGGGACTAAGCAATCAGCCCCAGCATTTT
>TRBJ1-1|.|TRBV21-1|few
CASSKGPGSPMNTEAFF
TGTGCCAGCAGCAAAGGGCCTGGGAGCCCTATGAACACTGAAGCTTTCTTT
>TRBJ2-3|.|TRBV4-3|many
CASSQQLAYEGTQYF
TGCGCCAGCAGCCAACAACTGGCATATGAAGGTACGCAGTATTTT
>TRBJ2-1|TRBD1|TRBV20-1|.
CSATTGFKIGYNEQFF
TGCAGTGCCACGACAGGGTTCAAAATTGGGTACAATGAGCAGTTCTTC
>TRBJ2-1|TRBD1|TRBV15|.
CATSRVGTGRGGNEQFF
TGTGCCACCAGCAGAGTCGGGACAGGCAGGGGTGGCAATGAGCAGTTCTTC
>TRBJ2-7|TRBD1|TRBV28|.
CASSPPDRGLYEQYF
TGTGCCAGCAGCCCCCCCGACAGGGGGCTTTACGAGCAGTACTTC
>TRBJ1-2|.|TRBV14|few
CASSQDPRIGYGYTF
TGTGCCAGCAGCCAAGATCCCCGGATCGGCTATGGCTACACCTTC
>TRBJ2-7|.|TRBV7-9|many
CASSLTTGRLKGEQYF
TGTGCCAGCAGCTTAACGACGGGACGGCTGAAGGGCGAGCAGTACTTC
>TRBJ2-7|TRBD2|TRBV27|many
CASSGGTSGSYEQYF
TGTGCCAGCAGTGGTGGGACTAGCGGGAGTTACGAGCAGTACTTC
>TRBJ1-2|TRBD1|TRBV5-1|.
CASSGGQGGNNYGYTF
TGCGCCAGCAGCGGGGGACAGGGAGGAAATAACTATGGCTACACCTTC
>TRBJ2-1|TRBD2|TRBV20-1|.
CSAGTSGKVNEQFF
TGCAGTGCAGGGACTAGCGGGAAGGTAAATGAGCAGTTCTTC
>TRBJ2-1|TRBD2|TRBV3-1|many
CASSQGGGTAYNEQFF
TGTGCCAGCAGCCAAGGGGGGGGGACTGCCTACAATGAGCAGTTCTTC
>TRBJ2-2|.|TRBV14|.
CASSHFDTGELFF
TGTGCCAGCAGCCACTTCGACACCGGGGAGCTGTTTTTT
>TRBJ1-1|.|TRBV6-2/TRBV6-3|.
CASSRTPLPNTEAFF
TGTGCCAGCAGTCGCACCCCCCTTCCGAACACTGAAGCTTTCTTT
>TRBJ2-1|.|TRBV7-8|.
CASSLAPQRIYNGQFF
TGTGCCAGCAGCTTAGCTCCCCAGCGGATTTACAATGGGCAGTTCTTC